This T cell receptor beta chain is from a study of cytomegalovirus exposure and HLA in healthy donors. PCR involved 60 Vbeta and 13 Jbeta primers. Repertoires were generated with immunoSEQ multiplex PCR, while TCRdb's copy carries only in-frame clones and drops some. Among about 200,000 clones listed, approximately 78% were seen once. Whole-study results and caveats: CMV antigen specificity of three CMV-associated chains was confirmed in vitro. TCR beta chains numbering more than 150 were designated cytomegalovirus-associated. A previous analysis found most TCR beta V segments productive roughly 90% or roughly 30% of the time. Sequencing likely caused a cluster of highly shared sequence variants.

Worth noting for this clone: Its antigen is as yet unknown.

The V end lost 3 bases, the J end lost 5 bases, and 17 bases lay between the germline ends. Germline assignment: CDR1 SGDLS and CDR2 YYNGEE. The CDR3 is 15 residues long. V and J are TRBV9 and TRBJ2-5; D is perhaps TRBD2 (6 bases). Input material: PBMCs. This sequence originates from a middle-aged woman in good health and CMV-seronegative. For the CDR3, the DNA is TGTGCCAGCAGCGCATCGGGACTTATGGGGGAGACCCAGTACTTC. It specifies CASSASGLMGETQYF.